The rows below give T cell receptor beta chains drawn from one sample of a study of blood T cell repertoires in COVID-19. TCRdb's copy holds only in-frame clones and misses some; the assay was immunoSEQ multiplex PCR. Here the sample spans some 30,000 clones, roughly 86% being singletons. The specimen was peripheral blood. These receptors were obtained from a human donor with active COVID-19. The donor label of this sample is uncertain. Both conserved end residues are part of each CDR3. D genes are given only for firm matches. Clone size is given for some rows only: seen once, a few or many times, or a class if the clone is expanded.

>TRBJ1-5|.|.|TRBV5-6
TGTGCCAGCAGCTTGACGGGGAGGGCCAGCAATCAGCCCCAGCATTTT
CASSLTGRASNQPQHF
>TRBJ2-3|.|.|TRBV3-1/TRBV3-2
TGTGCCAGCAGCCAGGACCAAGGGGTTTGGTCAGATACGCAGTATTTT
CASSQDQGVWSDTQYF
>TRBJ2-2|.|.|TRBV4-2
TGTGCCAGCAGCCCCAGTCCCGGCGCTAGCCTCGGGGAGCTGTTTTTT
CASSPSPGASLGELFF
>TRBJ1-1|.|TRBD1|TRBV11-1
TGTGCCAGCAGCTCCTCCCGGGACAGGGGATTCGCTTTCTTT
CASSSSRDRGFAFF
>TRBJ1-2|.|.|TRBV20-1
TGCAGTGCTAACGGAGCGCAAGGCTACACCTTC
CSANGAQGYTF
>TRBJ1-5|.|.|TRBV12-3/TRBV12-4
TGTGCCAGCAGTCCCATCCCGGGTCAGCCCCAGCATTTT
CASSPIPGQPQHF
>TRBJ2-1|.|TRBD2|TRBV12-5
TGTGCTAGTGGTCCTAGCGGGGGTGGGGGTGAGCAGTTCTTC
CASGPSGGGGEQFF
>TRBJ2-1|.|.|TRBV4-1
TGCGCCAGCAGCCAAGTTCAGGGTAATGAGCAGTTCTTC
CASSQVQGNEQFF
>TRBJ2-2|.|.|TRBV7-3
TGTGCCAGCAGCTCAGACAGGTTTGCCGGGGAGCTGTTTTTT
CASSSDRFAGELFF
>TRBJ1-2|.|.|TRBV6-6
TGTGCCAGCTCGGGAGCTTCGCTCTATGGCTACACCTTC
CASSGASLYGYTF
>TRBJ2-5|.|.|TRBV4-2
TGTGCCAGCAGCCCTCAACTTCCGGGACAAGAGACCCAGTACTTC
CASSPQLPGQETQYF
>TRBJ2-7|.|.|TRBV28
TGTGCCAGCAGTTTATTCCGCTACGAGCAGTACTTC
CASSLFRYEQYF
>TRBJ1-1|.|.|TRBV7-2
TGTGCCAGCAGCTTAGTGGTCATTGGAGGCAACACTGAAGCTTTCTTT
CASSLVVIGGNTEAFF
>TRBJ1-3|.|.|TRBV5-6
TGTGCCAGCAGCTCGGAAGGACTGATCTCTGGAAACACCATATATTTT
CASSSEGLISGNTIYF
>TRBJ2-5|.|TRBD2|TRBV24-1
TGTGCCACCTCAGCGGGGGGGCCCCGGGAGACCCAGTACTTC
CATSAGGPRETQYF
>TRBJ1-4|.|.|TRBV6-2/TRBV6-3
TGTGCCAGCAGTTCTACATGGGCAAAACTGTTTTTT
CASSSTWAKLFF
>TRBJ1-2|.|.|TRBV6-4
TGTGCCAGCAGTAAGGGGTCTGCCTATGGCTACACCTTC
CASSKGSAYGYTF
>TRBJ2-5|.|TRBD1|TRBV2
TGTGCCAGCAAGGGACAGGGCCAAGAGACCCAGTACTTC
CASKGQGQETQYF
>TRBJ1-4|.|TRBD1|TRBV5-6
TGTGCCAGCAGCCCGGGACAGGGAAATGAAAAACTGTTTTTT
CASSPGQGNEKLFF
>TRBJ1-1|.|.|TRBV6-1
TGTGCCAGCAGTGAACAGGGGAACACTGAAGCTTTCTTT
CASSEQGNTEAFF
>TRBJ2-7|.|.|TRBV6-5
TGTGCCAGCAGTCCTCTTCGGTCAAGCTCCTACGAGCAGTACTTC
CASSPLRSSSYEQYF
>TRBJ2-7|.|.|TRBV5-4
TGTGCCAGCAGCTTCTGGTCAGGCTACGAGCAGTACTTC
CASSFWSGYEQYF
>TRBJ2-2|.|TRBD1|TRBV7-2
TGTGCCAGCAGCCACAATCTGGGACAGGGGAACACCGGGGAGCTGTTTTTT
CASSHNLGQGNTGELFF
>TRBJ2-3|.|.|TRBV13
TGTGCCAGCAGGGGCGGGGGCACAGATACGCAGTATTTT
CASRGGGTDTQYF
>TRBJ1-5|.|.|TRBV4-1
TGCGCCAGCAGCCAAGTCGGGGTGTACCAGCCCCAGCATTTT
CASSQVGVYQPQHF
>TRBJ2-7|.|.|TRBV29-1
TGCAGCGTTGAAAATCGGACATTCACCTCCTACGAGCAGTACTTC
CSVENRTFTSYEQYF
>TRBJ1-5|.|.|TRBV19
TGTGCCAGTAGTATCTCGGGACAAGGGAATCAGCCCCAGCATTTT
CASSISGQGNQPQHF
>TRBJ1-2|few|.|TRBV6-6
TGTGCCAGCAGTCGGACAGAATACTATGGCTACACCTTC
CASSRTEYYGYTF